This T cell receptor beta chain was sequenced during a study of beta chain features in type 1 diabetes. Study-level points and caveats: Patients with Type 1 diabetes showed moderately but significantly shorter TCRB CDR3s in all four CD4+ subsets.

A note on this clone: Its specificity is not known.

Reverse transcription of all isolated RNA meant that expressed TCRB transcripts were sequenced. Here immunoSEQ multiplex PCR was the method, and the copy in TCRdb shows in-frame clones only, minus some. The table lists some 500,000 clones, roughly 11% of them singletons. Germline V gene sequence: CDR1 SGHTA, CDR2 FQGTGA. The CDR3 covers 15 residues. V was shortened by 5 bases and J by 4 bases, with 15 bases between the two germline ends. The specimen was naive CD4+ T cells from blood. This TCR derives from a woman aged 18-29 years in good health. The chain is built from TRBV7-3 and TRBJ2-1; D is unclear. In DNA, the CDR3 is TGTGCCAGCAGCGAAACCAGTGTCCGATACAATGAGCAGTTCTTC. This codes for CASSETSVRYNEQFF.